Listed below are T cell receptor beta chains from one sample, sequenced in a study of cytomegalovirus exposure and HLA in healthy donors. The method was immunoSEQ multiplex PCR; TCRdb's version includes in-frame clones alone and lacks a portion of them. The sample has roughly 150,000 clones, approximately 82% seen once; the top ten hold about 1.5%. The sequencing input was PBMCs. The receptors were sampled from a male donor in good health and CMV-seronegative. Both conserved end residues are trimmed from each CDR3.

V gene: TRBV6-6
J gene: TRBJ2-7
CDR3 protein: ASSYGGRGYEQY

V gene: TRBV6-1
J gene: TRBJ1-2
CDR3 protein: ASSGSSYGYT

V gene: TRBV6-5
J gene: TRBJ1-4
CDR3 protein: ASSYAGATNEKLF

V gene: TRBV10-3
J gene: TRBJ2-7
CDR3 protein: AIGPSGSYEQY

V gene: TRBV28
J gene: TRBJ2-5
CDR3 protein: ASKPGGETQY

V gene: TRBV28
J gene: TRBJ2-3
CDR3 protein: ASSPSTTDTQY

V gene: TRBV7-2
J gene: TRBJ1-5
CDR3 protein: ASSLAPGTGGRQPQH

V gene: TRBV28
J gene: TRBJ2-7
CDR3 protein: ASSPGYEQY

V gene: TRBV29-1
J gene: TRBJ2-6
CDR3 protein: SVSGQASGANVLT

V gene: TRBV28
J gene: TRBJ1-5
CDR3 protein: ATSTGVHQPQH

V gene: TRBV5-4
J gene: TRBJ2-5
CDR3 protein: ASSGPSTGGQETQY

V gene: TRBV11-2
J gene: TRBJ1-5
CDR3 protein: ASSFDSDSNQPQH

V gene: TRBV30
J gene: TRBJ2-7
CDR3 protein: AWSVRGGGEQY

V gene: TRBV7-9
J gene: TRBJ1-3
CDR3 protein: ASSLGPPGDTIY

V gene: TRBV7-2
J gene: TRBJ2-7
CDR3 protein: ASSLVGREEN

V gene: TRBV27
J gene: TRBJ2-1
CDR3 protein: ASSRLGTGNNEQF

V gene: TRBV4-2
J gene: TRBJ1-4
CDR3 protein: ASSQAPGQGLATNEKLF

V gene: TRBV5-1
J gene: TRBJ2-1
CDR3 protein: ASSLSASGNEQF

V gene: TRBV4-3
J gene: TRBJ1-5
CDR3 protein: ASSQDPGPEPQH

V gene: TRBV7-2
J gene: TRBJ1-6
CDR3 protein: ASSLALGVENSPLH

V gene: TRBV7-2
J gene: TRBJ2-7
CDR3 protein: ASSLASGQGAGEQY

V gene: TRBV6-5
J gene: TRBJ2-7
CDR3 protein: ASRPPGHHYEQY

V gene: TRBV6-6
J gene: TRBJ2-1
CDR3 protein: ASSFRTSGGASEQF

V gene: TRBV6-6
J gene: TRBJ1-2
CDR3 protein: ASSDFTVSGYT

V gene: TRBV6-5
J gene: TRBJ1-4
CDR3 protein: ASSYSSRGSFEKLF

V gene: TRBV5-1
J gene: TRBJ2-1
CDR3 protein: ARWDPTKRGPRYNEQF

V gene: TRBV9
J gene: TRBJ2-1
CDR3 protein: ASSVASGSIYNEQF

V gene: TRBV14
J gene: TRBJ1-2
CDR3 protein: ASSQSRGFYGYT

V gene: TRBV5-1
J gene: TRBJ1-6
CDR3 protein: ASSGDSHNSPLH

V gene: TRBV7-8
J gene: TRBJ2-3
CDR3 protein: ASSSLAGGTDTQY

V gene: TRBV4-1
J gene: TRBJ2-3
CDR3 protein: ASSQTSGSHTDTQY

V gene: TRBV6-5
J gene: TRBJ1-2
CDR3 protein: ASSHRGTGYT

V gene: TRBV7-7
J gene: TRBJ2-5
CDR3 protein: ASSLGEKETQY

V gene: TRBV18
J gene: TRBJ2-1
CDR3 protein: ASSPEGGSTYNEQF

V gene: TRBV6-1
J gene: TRBJ1-3
CDR3 protein: ASSEEQGAGNTIY

V gene: TRBV7-6
J gene: TRBJ1-4
CDR3 protein: ASSLAIRGRGNEKLF

V gene: TRBV9
J gene: TRBJ2-2
CDR3 protein: ASSVGGGSTGELF

V gene: TRBV5-1
J gene: TRBJ2-7
CDR3 protein: ASSAGTGTYEQY

V gene: TRBV27
J gene: TRBJ1-1
CDR3 protein: ASSLDRVKAF

V gene: TRBV6-6
J gene: TRBJ2-1
CDR3 protein: ASSFKADSYNEQF

V gene: TRBV4-3
J gene: TRBJ2-7
CDR3 protein: ASSQDRAGRFSYEQY

V gene: TRBV28
J gene: TRBJ1-4
CDR3 protein: ASRRPGQRNEKLF

V gene: TRBV9
J gene: TRBJ1-1
CDR3 protein: ASGVGSTEAF

V gene: TRBV5-1
J gene: TRBJ1-1
CDR3 protein: ASSWGQGNTEAF

V gene: TRBV5-8
J gene: TRBJ1-1
CDR3 protein: ASSWGDRTTGEAF

V gene: TRBV7-9
J gene: TRBJ1-5
CDR3 protein: ASSSWTDSNQPQH

V gene: TRBV7-2
J gene: TRBJ1-1
CDR3 protein: ASSFLGGNTEAF

V gene: TRBV28
J gene: TRBJ1-5
CDR3 protein: ASSPYSGQGGNQPQH

V gene: TRBV10-3
J gene: TRBJ2-5
CDR3 protein: AISESVTGVGEQY